This T cell receptor beta chain was identified during a study of blood T cells in healthy people across ages. V was trimmed by 5 bases and J by 4 bases, leaving 15 bases between them. CDR1 and CDR2 (germline): DFQATT, SNEGSKA (reference sequence). The CDR3 spans 14 residues. Sample-barcoded 5' priming and a J-beta primer mix drove a second PCR of about 6 to 11 cycles. TCRdb passed the 5' RACE reads through MiXCR, listing each CDR3 protein once. The top ten hold 3% of the sample, which has more than 650,000 distinct CDR3 sequences, roughly 25% seen once. In addition, the sample was reused for a study of T cells of mothers and their children. From that second work: Whatever RNA was extracted went entirely into cDNA synthesis, at approximately 1.4 ug per 15 ul.

The sequenced material came from blood. This receptor was taken from a boy between 10 and 17 years old in good health. V usage is TRBV20-1 and J usage is TRBJ1-5; a possible D gene is TRBD1 (5 bases). Here the CDR3 reads CSAGWDDRNQPQHF. CDR3 coding DNA: TGCAGTGCTGGGTGGGACGACCGAAATCAGCCCCAGCATTTT.